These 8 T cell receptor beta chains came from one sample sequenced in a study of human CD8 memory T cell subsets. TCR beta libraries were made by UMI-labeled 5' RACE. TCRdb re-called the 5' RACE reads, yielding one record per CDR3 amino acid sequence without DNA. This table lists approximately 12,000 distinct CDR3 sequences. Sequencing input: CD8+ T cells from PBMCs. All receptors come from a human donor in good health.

CDR3 sequence reads: CASSPAGGAETQYF. The J gene is TRBJ2-5, the V gene TRBV7-9; TCRdb picks TRBD2, but there is no DNA to check that call. Germline lookup yields CDR1 SEHNR and CDR2 FQNEAQ (reference sequence). This CDR3 has 14 residues.

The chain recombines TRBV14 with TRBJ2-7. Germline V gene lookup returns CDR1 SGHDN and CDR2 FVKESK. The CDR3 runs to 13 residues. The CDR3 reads CASSQDGIHEQYF.

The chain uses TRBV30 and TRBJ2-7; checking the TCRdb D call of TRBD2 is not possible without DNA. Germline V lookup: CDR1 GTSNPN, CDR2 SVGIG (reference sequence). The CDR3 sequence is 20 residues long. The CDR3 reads CAWSSVVGEIGSTKPYEQYF.

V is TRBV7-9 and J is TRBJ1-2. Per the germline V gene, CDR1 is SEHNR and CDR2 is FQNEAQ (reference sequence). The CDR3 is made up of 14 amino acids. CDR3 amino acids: CASSLDTNKVGYTF.

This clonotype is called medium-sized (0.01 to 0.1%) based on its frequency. The CDR3 here is CASTPTGKYNEQFF. J is TRBJ2-1 and V is TRBV7-9; without DNA, the TCRdb call of TRBD1 cannot be checked. The CDR3 has 14 residues. Germline assignment: CDR1 SEHNR and CDR2 FQNEAQ (reference sequence). Full variable domain (remainder filled in from reference TRBV7-9 and TRBJ2-1): DTGVSQNPRHKITKRGQNVTFRCDPISEHNRLYWYRQTLGQGPEFLTYFQNEAQLEKSRLLSDRFSAERPKGSFSTLEIQRTEQGDSAMYLCASTPTGKYNEQFFGPGTRLTVL.

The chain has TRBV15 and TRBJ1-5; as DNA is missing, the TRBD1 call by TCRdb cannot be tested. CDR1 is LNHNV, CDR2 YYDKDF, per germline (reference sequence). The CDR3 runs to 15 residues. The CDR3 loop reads CATSSGAGGYQPQHF.

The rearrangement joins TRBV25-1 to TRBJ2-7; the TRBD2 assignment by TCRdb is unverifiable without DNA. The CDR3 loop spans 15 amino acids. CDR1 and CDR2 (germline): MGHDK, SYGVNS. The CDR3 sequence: CASSVGTSESYEQYF.

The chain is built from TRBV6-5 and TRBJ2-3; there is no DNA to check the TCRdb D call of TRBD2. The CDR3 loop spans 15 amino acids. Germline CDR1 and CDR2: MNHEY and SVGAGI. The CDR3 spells CASSYGAGGTDTQYF.